A single sample gave rise to the 9 T cell receptor beta chains below, sequenced in a study of T cells after yellow fever vaccination. TCRdb itself ran the 5' RACE reads through MiXCR, one entry per CDR3 protein. The sample carries 150,000 to 200,000 distinct CDR3 sequences, about 10% recorded once. Sequencing used CD8+ T cells sorted from PBMCs, obtained 15 days after the yellow fever booster vaccination. The receptor source for this set is a man between 18 and 29 years old who received the YFV17D yellow fever vaccine.

In its sample, this clonotype was seen a few times. The chain uses TRBV4-1 and TRBJ2-1, with D perhaps TRBD2 (7 bases). With 1 base removed from V and 4 bases from J, the gap between germline ends came to 14 bases. This CDR3 region has 16 residues. Germline loops: CDR1 MGHRA, CDR2 YSYEKL. The CDR3 nucleotides are TGCGCCAGCAGCCAAGTGGGCGGGGGCGTGTACAATGAGCAGTTCTTC. Protein product: CASSQVGGGVYNEQFF.

This clonotype showed up many times. The V and J genes are TRBV27 and TRBJ2-7, with a possible D match to TRBD2 (6 bases). Germline V gives CDR1 MNHEY, CDR2 SMNVEV (reference sequence). With 6 bases removed from V and 0 bases from J, the gap between germline ends came to 15 bases. There are 15 residues in the CDR3. CDR3 coding DNA: TGTGCCAGCAGGGCCAAGGGACTGAGCTCCTACGAGCAGTACGTC. Translated: CASRAKGLSSYEQYV.

This clonotype was picked up a small number of times. The chain uses TRBV14 and TRBJ2-7; D gene uncertain. The V end was cut by 1 base, the J end by 1 base, with 8 bases between. Per germline, CDR1 SGHDN and CDR2 FVKESK. CDR3 length: 14 amino acids. The DNA for the CDR3 is TGTGCCAGCAGCCAAGCCGGCAGGTCCTACGAGCAGTACGTC. It yields the protein CASSQAGRSYEQYV.

This clonotype was found a few times. The chain is built from TRBV4-1 and TRBJ1-2; TRBD1 matches 8 bases. V shed 0 bases and J 8 bases; nucleotides not matched to a gene: 8. The CDR3 is made up of 15 amino acids. Germline CDR1 is MGHRA and CDR2 is YSYEKL. The CDR3 region has the DNA TGCGCCAGCAGCCAAGATGGGGGACAGGCTCGCGGCTACACCTTC. This translates into CASSQDGGQARGYTF.

This clonotype was detected many times. The chain joins TRBV29-1 to TRBJ1-2; D remains unclear. V was cut by 3 bases and J by 8 bases, with 16 bases left in between. Germline V lookup: CDR1 SQVTM, CDR2 ANQGSEA. The length of the CDR3 is 13 residues. CDR3 sequence reads: CSVELYSETGYTF. CDR3 DNA sequence: TGCAGCGTTGAGTTGTATTCGGAAACGGGCTACACCTTC.

V usage is TRBV4-1 and J usage is TRBJ2-3; a weak D match, TRBD2 (5 bases). The V gene lost 4 bases and the J gene lost 1 base, with 9 bases spanning the gap. Germline CDR1 and CDR2: MGHRA and YSYEKL. This CDR3 is 14 amino acids long. Written as DNA, the CDR3 is TGCGCCAGCAGCCCCCTGGAGGGCACAGATACGCAGTATTTT. Its protein product is CASSPLEGTDTQYF.

This rearrangement joins TRBV5-1 to TRBJ2-5, with D unresolved. Per germline, CDR1 SGHRS and CDR2 YFSETQ. The CDR3 has 15 amino acids. V lost 0 bases to trimming and J lost 0 bases, with 9 bases between them. CDR3 sequence reads: CASSLADLYQETQYF. The DNA of the CDR3 is TGCGCCAGCAGCTTGGCGGATTTGTACCAAGAGACCCAGTACTTC.

This chain uses TRBV27 with TRBJ1-1; possible D gene TRBD1, 5 bases. Trimming cost V 0 bases and J 10 bases, with 15 bases left between them. The germline CDR1 and CDR2 sequences are MNHEY and SMNVEV (reference sequence). CDR3 length equals 14 residues. CDR3 nucleotides: TGTGCCAGCAGTTTATCCGCTCAGGGCCTGGCAGCTTTCTTT. Its protein is CASSLSAQGLAAFF.

The chain has TRBV6-5 and TRBJ2-7, with 8 bases fitting TRBD2. Germline V gives CDR1 MNHEY, CDR2 SVGAGI. V trimming: 7 bases; J trimming: 0 bases; junction bases outside the gene matches: 8. CDR3 length: 15 amino acids. The DNA of the CDR3 is TGTGCCAGCAAAGTCAGCGGGGGAACCTCCTACGAGCAGTACTTC. It is translated as CASKVSGGTSYEQYF.